Following are 32 T cell receptor beta chains from one sample sequenced in a study of T cells in Graves' hyperthyroidism and ophthalmopathy. TCR beta CDR3 regions were amplified from RNA transcripts. When the TCR CDR3 underwent first-round RT-PCR, the HTBI primer set was used. TCRdb ran MiXCR on the multiplex PCR reads and lists one entry per CDR3 protein. The sample shows around 600,000 distinct CDR3 sequences, about 15% of them seen only once. The sample was blood. The receptors were sampled from a woman aged 50 to 65 with Graves' ophthalmopathy.

The V gene is TRBV3-1, the J gene TRBJ2-7; a weak D match, TRBD2 (5 bases). This CDR3 contains 16 residues. V lost 3 bases to trimming and J lost 3 bases, with 18 bases between them. Germline V lookup: CDR1 LGHDT, CDR2 YNNKEL (reference sequence). The CDR3 bases are TGTGCCAGCAGCCATCCTGTTGGACTCGAGGACTACGAGCAGTACTTC. As protein: CASSHPVGLEDYEQYF.

This clonotype was observed many times. This chain links TRBV7-3 with TRBJ2-2; D remains ambiguous. The CDR3 covers 15 residues. Germline values: CDR1 SGHTA, CDR2 FQGTGA. Trimming took 5 bases from V and 3 from J, leaving 13 bases between them. The CDR3 DNA reads TGTGCCAGCAGCGTTGGGCAGGCTTACACCGGGGAGCTGTTTTTT. It encodes CASSVGQAYTGELFF.

This clonotype came up many times. This rearrangement joins TRBV28 to TRBJ2-5; D gene uncertain. Germline assignment: CDR1 MDHEN and CDR2 SYDVKM. Trimming pared 7 bases from V and 1 base from J, leaving 10 bases between. The length of the CDR3 is 13 residues. The CDR3 DNA is TGTGCCAGCACAGGACCGCCCCAAGAGACCCAGTACTTC. This gives the protein CASTGPPQETQYF.

Ten or more counts support this clonotype. The CDR3 nucleotides are TGTGCCAGCAGCCCCCCGATCGGTGCGGCCGAGCAGTACTTC. This sequence encodes CASSPPIGAAEQYF. The V gene is TRBV12-3 or TRBV12-4, the J gene TRBJ2-7, with D uncertain. This CDR3 has 14 amino acids. Trimming left V 6 bases short and J 6 bases short, with 18 bases between.

The rearrangement links TRBV29-1 to TRBJ2-2; a weak D match, TRBD2 (6 bases). Germline CDR1 is SQVTM and CDR2 is ANQGSEA. V was shortened by 3 bases and J by 2 bases, with 10 bases between the two germline ends. This CDR3 is 14 amino acids long. Written as DNA, the CDR3 is TGCAGCGTTGACGGCGGGGTCAACACCGGGGAGCTGTTTTTT. Its translation is CSVDGGVNTGELFF.

This clonotype has at least ten counts. This chain joins TRBV6-6 and TRBJ2-1, with 7 nucleotides matching TRBD2. Germline V lookup: CDR1 MNHNY, CDR2 SVGAGI (reference sequence). V lost 2 bases and J lost 6; bases outside the gene matches: 7. CDR3 length: 15 amino acids. CDR3 coding DNA: TGTGCCAGCAGTTACCTGCGGGAGCTTCCCAATGAGCAGTTCTTC. It yields the protein CASSYLRELPNEQFF.

This clonotype occurred many times. The rearrangement joins TRBV4-3 to TRBJ2-7; D possibly corresponds to TRBD2 (6 bases). CDR1 and CDR2 (germline): LGHNA, YSLEER. V was pared by 1 base and J by 2 bases, with 12 bases between. The CDR3 loop spans 15 amino acids. CDR3 DNA: TGCGCCAGCAGCCAAGGGATAGCGGAGCCCTACGAGCAGTACTTC. This translates into CASSQGIAEPYEQYF.

This clonotype was seen ten or more times. This chain uses TRBV7-6 with TRBJ2-1; D uncertain. The CDR3 loop spans 15 amino acids. CDR1 is SGHVS, CDR2 FNYEAQ, per germline. V was shortened by 4 bases and J by 0 bases, with 10 bases between the two germline ends. The CDR3 DNA sequence: TGTGCCAGCAGCTACCACATGAGCTCCTACAATGAGCAGTTCTTC. Its translation is CASSYHMSSYNEQFF.

The sample holds many counts of this clonotype. The chain has TRBV2 and TRBJ2-2; 8 bases match TRBD1. Germline-derived CDR1 and CDR2 are SNHLY and FYNNEI. The ends lost 2 bases at V and 7 bases at J; junction bases unmatched: 12. The CDR3 covers 17 residues. CDR3 sequence reads: CASSEIIGQGDFGELFF. The CDR3 nucleotides read TGTGCCAGCAGTGAAATAATCGGACAGGGTGATTTCGGGGAGCTGTTTTTT.

This clonotype was picked up many times. V usage is TRBV2 and J usage is TRBJ2-3; no clear D. V was clipped by 2 bases and J by 6 bases, with 6 bases between them. This CDR3 has 12 amino acids. The germline V gene encodes CDR1 SNHLY and CDR2 FYNNEI. The CDR3 DNA sequence: TGTGCCAGCAGTGAACGGGTGGATACGCAGTATTTT. Protein: CASSERVDTQYF.

This clonotype was seen a handful of times. CDR3 residues: CASSQPTRTYEQYF. CDR3 sequence (DNA): TGCGCCAGCAGCCAACCGACCCGTACATACGAGCAGTACTTC. The chain is built from TRBV4-3 and TRBJ2-7, with D unclear. From germline, CDR1 is LGHNA and CDR2 YSLEER. This CDR3 comprises 14 residues. Trimming shortened V by 2 bases and J by 4 bases, and 12 bases separated the two germline ends.

This clonotype was seen many times. The rearrangement joins TRBV20-1 to TRBJ2-5, with TRBD2 matching 9 bases. CDR3 size: 16 residues. The trim removed 1 base at V and 0 bases at J, leaving 6 bases unmatched. CDR1 is DFQATT and CDR2 is SNEGSKA in the germline V gene (reference sequence). CDR3 sequence: CSARGGASGDQETQYF. The CDR3, as DNA: TGCAGTGCTAGAGGGGGGGCTAGCGGGGACCAAGAGACCCAGTACTTC.

At least ten counts were recorded for this clonotype. The chain recombines TRBV28 with TRBJ2-3, with 11 bases lining up with TRBD1. This CDR3 comprises 20 residues. In germline, CDR1 is MDHEN, CDR2 SYDVKM. The trim removed 4 bases at V and 5 bases at J, leaving 20 bases unmatched. CDR3 protein: CASSSPAPGQGELGLDTQYF. As DNA, the CDR3 is TGTGCCAGCAGTTCGCCTGCACCGGGACAGGGGGAACTGGGCCTAGATACGCAGTATTTT.

V usage is TRBV19 and J usage is TRBJ2-7; tentatively, D is TRBD2 (5 bases). V shed 10 bases and J shed 1 base, with 17 bases lying between them. The CDR3 runs to 14 residues. CDR1 is LNHDA, CDR2 SQIVND, per germline (reference sequence). This chain's CDR3 is CATSYRADSYEQYF. The CDR3 DNA reads as TGTGCCACGTCATATAGAGCGGATTCCTACGAGCAGTACTTC.

The table lists this clonotype with many counts. The chain joins TRBV29-1 to TRBJ2-1; 7 nucleotides match TRBD1. The CDR3 loop spans 14 amino acids. Germline-derived CDR1 and CDR2 are SQVTM and ANQGSEA. Unmatched junction bases numbered 4, after V lost 3 bases and J lost 2 bases. CDR3 DNA: TGCAGCGTTGAGGACAGGATGACCTACAATGAGCAGTTCTTC. It yields the protein CSVEDRMTYNEQFF.

CDR3 sequence (DNA): TGTGCCAGTAGTAGCGGGAGTCAGTATGGGGCCAACGTCCTGACTTTC. Its translation: CASSSGSQYGANVLTF. V is TRBV19 and J is TRBJ2-6; TRBD2 aligns across 7 bases. CDR1 and CDR2 from the germline V gene are LNHDA and SQIVND (reference sequence). The CDR3 loop spans 16 amino acids. The junction had 6 bases not matched to a gene; V was cut back by 4 bases and J by 3 bases.

This clonotype was detected many times. The J gene is TRBJ1-1, the V gene TRBV11-3; D is ambiguous. The CDR3 extends over 11 amino acids. Germline CDR1 reads SGHNT; CDR2 reads YENEEA. V was clipped by 6 bases and J by 2 bases, with 4 bases between them. The CDR3 sequence: CASSDNTEAFF. The CDR3 nucleotides are TGTGCCAGCAGTGACAACACTGAAGCTTTCTTT.

There are many counts of this clonotype. The chain employs TRBV6-1 and TRBJ1-5, with TRBD1 as a possible D gene (6 bases). V was pared by 0 bases and J by 4 bases, with 13 bases between. The germline gives CDR1 MNHNS, CDR2 SASEGT. The CDR3 extends over 16 amino acids. The CDR3 DNA sequence: TGTGCCAGCAGTGAAGCTTCAGGGGTCCGTAATCAGCCCCAGCATTTT. It translates to CASSEASGVRNQPQHF.

This clonotype was picked up a small number of times. This chain links TRBV3-1 with TRBJ2-1, with 10 bases lining up with TRBD2. In germline, CDR1 is LGHDT, CDR2 YNNKEL (reference sequence). The length of the CDR3 is 17 residues. Losses at the gene ends were 1 base for V and 9 bases for J; bases not matched to a gene: 12. As DNA, the CDR3 is TGTGCCAGCAGCCAAGTCCGTGGGCTAGCGGGAGCCATTGAGCAGTTCTTC. This encodes CASSQVRGLAGAIEQFF.

Only a few counts were recorded for this clonotype. The chain joins TRBV12-3 or TRBV12-4 to TRBJ2-7, with TRBD2 identical over 8 bases. This CDR3 has 14 amino acids. The trim removed 1 base at V and 4 bases at J, leaving 3 bases unmatched. The CDR3 region has the DNA TGTGCCAGCAGTTTAGACGGGAGGGTATACGAGCAGTACTTC. Protein sequence: CASSLDGRVYEQYF.

This clonotype was observed a handful of times. The chain's CDR3 is CATSDFDRVHLNEQFF. The CDR3, as DNA: TGTGCCACCAGTGATTTCGACAGGGTGCATCTCAATGAGCAGTTCTTC. The J gene is TRBJ2-1, the V gene TRBV24-1; 7 bases agree with TRBD1. This CDR3 is 16 amino acids long. Germline lookup yields CDR1 KGHDR and CDR2 SFDVKD. V lost 1 base to trimming and J lost 6 bases; unmatched junction nucleotides: 8.

The sample holds a few counts of this clonotype. The genes are TRBV7-3 and TRBJ1-1; 8 bases fit TRBD1. V trimming: 5 bases; J trimming: 1 base; junction bases outside the gene matches: 3. CDR1 SGHTA and CDR2 FQGTGA come from the germline V gene. The CDR3 covers 14 residues. The CDR3 DNA is TGTGCCAGCAGCACGACAGGGGCGAACACTGAAGCTTTCTTT. As protein: CASSTTGANTEAFF.

This clonotype showed up many times. The chain uses TRBV11-1 and TRBJ2-3; 11 bases fit TRBD2. Looked up from germline, CDR1 is SGHAT and CDR2 is FQDESV (reference sequence). The CDR3 consists of 18 residues. With V trimmed by 4 bases and J by 7 bases, 16 bases remained unmatched. CDR3 DNA: TGTGCCAGCAGCTCAACCGAAGGACTAGCGGGTCGAAGAAATACGCAGTATTTT. Amino acids: CASSSTEGLAGRRNTQYF.

This clonotype appeared many times. V and J are TRBV7-2 and TRBJ2-3, with 10 bases lining up with TRBD2. The CDR3 totals 16 residues. J lost 5 bases, V lost 2 bases, and 7 bases had no gene match. The germline gives CDR1 SGHTA, CDR2 FQGNSA. CDR3 region: CASSLQSGRAQDTQYF. CDR3 coding DNA: TGTGCCAGCAGCTTACAAAGCGGGAGGGCCCAAGATACGCAGTATTTT.

As regards this clonotype: Relative to the germline gene, one junction end is altered; a read error may explain this. The V and J genes are TRBV28 and TRBJ2-3; TRBD2 aligns across 10 bases. Germline CDR1 MDHEN, CDR2 SYDVKM. The CDR3 extends over 15 amino acids. The CDR3 DNA sequence: TGTGTCAGCAGGGGGACTAGCGTGCGCGCAGATACGCAGTATTTT. Its translation: CVSRGTSVRADTQYF.

This clonotype was seen many times. The V gene is TRBV5-1, the J gene TRBJ2-2; TRBD1 agrees at 11 bases. CDR1 SGHRS and CDR2 YFSETQ come from the germline V gene. The junction had 3 bases not matched to a gene; V was cut back by 2 bases and J by 6 bases. The CDR3 runs to 15 residues. CDR3 sequence reads: CASSFGQGAAGELFF. The CDR3 DNA is TGCGCCAGCAGCTTTGGACAGGGGGCGGCCGGGGAGCTGTTTTTT. Full variable domain (rest looked up from reference TRBV5-1 and TRBJ2-2): KAGVTQTPRYLIKTRGQQVTLSCSPISGHRSVSWYQQTPGQGLQFLFEYFSETQRNKGNFPGRFSGRQFSNSRSEMNVSTLELGDSALYLCASSFGQGAAGELFFGEGSRLTVL.

This chain links TRBV6-1 with TRBJ2-3; 10 nucleotides line up with TRBD2. The germline CDR1 and CDR2 sequences are MNHNS and SASEGT. The CDR3 loop spans 14 amino acids. Losses at the gene ends were 5 bases for V and 3 bases for J; bases not matched to a gene: 2. Here the CDR3 reads CASSSGRVTDTQYF. The CDR3 DNA sequence: TGTGCCAGCAGTAGCGGGAGGGTTACAGATACGCAGTATTTT.

This clonotype was detected many times. V gene TRBV12-3 or TRBV12-4 combines with J gene TRBJ1-2; D might be TRBD1 (5 bases). The CDR3 sequence is 18 residues long. Between the trimmed V and J ends, which lost 5 bases and 1 base, there was a span of 23 bases. The CDR3 is CASSPQGGMVMFNYGYTF. CDR3 DNA sequence: TGTGCCAGCAGTCCCCAGGGAGGGATGGTTATGTTTAACTATGGCTACACCTTC.

This clonotype appeared many times. V is TRBV20-1 and J is TRBJ1-5; D might be TRBD1 (5 bases). V lost 7 bases and J lost 4, with 17 bases in between. Germline CDR1 is DFQATT and CDR2 is SNEGSKA (reference sequence). The CDR3 sequence is 14 residues long. The CDR3 nucleotides are TGCAGTGGAGGGTGGGGGAGTGGGAATCAGCCCCAGCATTTT. It specifies CSGGWGSGNQPQHF.

This clonotype was detected ten times or more. The chain couples TRBV7-2 to TRBJ2-1; D tentatively reads TRBD1 or TRBD2 (5 bases each). V gave up 7 bases and J gave up 8 bases, with 18 bases separating them. Germline CDR1 SGHTA, CDR2 FQGNSA. The CDR3 consists of 14 residues. The CDR3 nucleotides read TGTGCCAGCACATCGCCTGGGGGTTTTCATGAGCAGTTCTTC. It codes for CASTSPGGFHEQFF.

This clonotype was counted ten times or more. V usage is TRBV18 and J usage is TRBJ1-3; TRBD1 matches 7 bases. The V segment lost 4 bases and the J segment 3 bases; nucleotides outside the gene matches: 6. There are 15 residues in the CDR3. CDR1 KGHSH and CDR2 LQKENI come from the germline V gene. As DNA, the CDR3 is TGTGCCAGCTCACGTGGGACAGAGGATGGAAACACCATATATTTT. It codes for CASSRGTEDGNTIYF.

This clonotype has a count of ten or more. This chain uses TRBV7-9 with TRBJ2-7; D possibly uses TRBD1 or TRBD2 (5 bases each). V lost 4 bases to trimming and J lost 5 bases, with 12 bases between them. CDR3 length equals 13 residues. In germline, CDR1 is SEHNR, CDR2 FQNEAQ (reference sequence). The CDR3 region has the DNA TGTGCCAGCAGCTCCGGGGCGGCCCACGAGCAGTACTTC. It translates to CASSSGAAHEQYF.